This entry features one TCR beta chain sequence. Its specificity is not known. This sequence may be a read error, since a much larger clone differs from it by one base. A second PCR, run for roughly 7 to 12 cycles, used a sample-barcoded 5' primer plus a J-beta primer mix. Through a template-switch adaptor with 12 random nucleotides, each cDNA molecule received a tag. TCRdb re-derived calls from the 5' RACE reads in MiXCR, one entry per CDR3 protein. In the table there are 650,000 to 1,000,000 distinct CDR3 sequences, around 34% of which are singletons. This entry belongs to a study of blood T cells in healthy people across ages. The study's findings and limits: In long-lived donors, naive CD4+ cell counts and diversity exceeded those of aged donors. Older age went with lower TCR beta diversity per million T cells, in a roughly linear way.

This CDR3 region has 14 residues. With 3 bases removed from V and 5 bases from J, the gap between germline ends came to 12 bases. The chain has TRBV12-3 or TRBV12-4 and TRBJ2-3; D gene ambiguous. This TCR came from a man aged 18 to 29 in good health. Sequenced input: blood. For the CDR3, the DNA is TGTGCCAGCAGTTTGGGATTGGTGGGAGATACGCAGTATTTT. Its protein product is CASSLGLVGDTQYF.